Listed here are 27 T cell receptor beta chains from one sample, sequenced in a study of T cell responses to AZD1222 COVID-19 vaccine. The table came from immunoSEQ multiplex PCR; TCRdb's copy has only in-frame clones and leaves some out. Of about 110,000 clones listed, roughly nine tenths are singletons. Specimen: peripheral blood, collected on day 0 of MenACWY control vaccination. The receptors stem from an adult in good health.

By proportion, this clone is medium-sized. The V call is TRBV7-3, the J call TRBJ1-1, with unresolved D. Germline lookup yields CDR1 SGHTA and CDR2 FQGTGA. CDR3 length: 13 amino acids. V was cut by 2 bases and J by 0 bases, with 4 bases left in between. DNA of the CDR3: TGTGCCAGCAGCTTAGACCTGAACACTGAAGCTTTCTTT. This gives the protein CASSLDLNTEAFF.

This sequence joins TRBV23-1 and TRBJ2-7; 12 bases agree with TRBD1. TRBV23-1 counts as an open reading frame of uncertain function. V was clipped by 4 bases and J by 5 bases; unmatched bases: 9. CDR3 length: 16 residues. In DNA form, the CDR3 reads TGCGCCAGCAGTCCCGGGACAGGGGGCGACGAGGACGAGCAGTACTTC. Encoded protein: CASSPGTGGDEDEQYF.

The chain joins TRBV6-5 to TRBJ1-2; 10 nucleotides match TRBD1. Germline-derived CDR1 and CDR2 are MNHEY and SVGAGI. V was clipped by 10 bases and J by 1 base; unmatched bases: 6. The CDR3 is made up of 14 amino acids. This CDR3 is CATLRTGGNYGYTF. In DNA, the CDR3 is TGTGCCACCCTTAGGACAGGGGGTAACTATGGCTACACCTTC.

This chain connects TRBV9 to TRBJ1-1; a weak D match, TRBD1 (5 bases). This CDR3 spans 15 amino acids. From germline, CDR1 is SGDLS and CDR2 YYNGEE. The V and J ends lost 4 bases and 4 bases respectively, with 17 bases between them. CDR3 in amino acids: CASSPRGGVRTEAFF. CDR3 DNA sequence: TGTGCCAGCAGCCCTCGAGGAGGGGTGCGCACTGAAGCTTTCTTT.

This chain uses TRBV2 with TRBJ2-7; 7 positions match TRBD1. This CDR3 has 12 amino acids. V was clipped by 6 bases and J by 9 bases; unmatched bases: 8. Germline-derived CDR1 and CDR2 are SNHLY and FYNNEI. The DNA for the CDR3 is TGTGCCAGCAGGATAGGGGGCTCGGTGCAGTACTTC. Translation: CASRIGGSVQYF.

This chain links TRBV7-2 with TRBJ2-1, with 10 bases that match TRBD2. This CDR3 spans 17 amino acids. The J segment lost 1 base and the V segment lost 1 base, leaving 4 bases of the junction unmatched. CDR1 is SGHTA and CDR2 is FQGNSA in the germline V gene. The CDR3 reads CASSLGLLAGSYNEQFF. The CDR3 DNA follows: TGTGCCAGCAGCTTAGGGTTACTAGCGGGATCCTACAATGAGCAGTTCTTC.

The V and J genes are TRBV5-5 and TRBJ1-1, with a weak D call TRBD1 (6 bases). The CDR3 runs to 13 residues. Germline V gives CDR1 SGHKS, CDR2 YYEKEE (reference sequence). Trimming cost V 5 bases and J 5 bases, with 13 bases left between them. The CDR3 sequence is CASRPTGMTEAFF. The CDR3 coding sequence is TGTGCCAGCAGACCCACAGGGATGACTGAAGCTTTCTTT.

This clone was recorded once. The chain links TRBV9 to TRBJ1-2, with D hard to call. Germline CDR1 reads SGDLS; CDR2 reads YYNGEE. The CDR3 runs 13 residues. Trimming removed 0 bases from V and 7 bases from J, with 10 bases in between. The CDR3 bases are TGTGCCAGCAGCGTAGCTCCAGAGGCTGGCTACACCTTC. This gives the protein CASSVAPEAGYTF. Using reference TRBV9 and TRBJ1-2 for the parts outside the CDR3, the full variable domain is DSGVTQTPKHLITATGQRVTLRCSPRSGDLSVYWYQQSLDQGLQFLIQYYNGEERAKGNILERFSAQQFPDLHSELNLSSLELGDSALYFCASSVAPEAGYTFGSGTRLTVV.

The chain combines TRBV6-5 with TRBJ2-7, with TRBD2 as a possible D gene (7 bases). This CDR3 is built from 15 residues. Looked up from germline, CDR1 is MNHEY and CDR2 is SVGAGI. Trimming removed 7 bases from V and 3 bases from J, with 19 bases in between. The CDR3 nucleotides read TGTGCCAGCACGCTCTACGCGGGGGCCCTCTACGAGCAGTACTTC. This translates into CASTLYAGALYEQYF.

The chain has TRBV28 and TRBJ1-6; TRBD1 might be the D (6 bases). Germline-derived CDR1 and CDR2 are MDHEN and SYDVKM. The V gene lost 5 bases and the J gene lost 5 bases, with 10 bases spanning the gap. CDR3 size: 14 residues. CDR3 residues: CASSRDTNNSPLHF. The CDR3 nucleotides are TGTGCCAGCAGTAGGGACACTAATAATTCACCCCTCCACTTT.

J is TRBJ1-5 and V is TRBV15, with D hard to call. The CDR3 has 13 residues. Germline V gene sequence: CDR1 LNHNV, CDR2 YYDKDF (reference sequence). V lost 5 bases to trimming and J lost 7 bases, with 12 bases between them. The CDR3 reads CATSLLGEQPQHF. The CDR3 nucleotides read TGTGCCACCAGCCTCTTGGGAGAACAGCCCCAGCATTTT.

The sample holds one count of this clone. The chain joins TRBV5-8 to TRBJ2-1; no clear D gene. Trimming removed 4 bases from V and 0 bases from J, with 11 bases in between. Germline loops: CDR1 SGHTS, CDR2 YDEGEE. The CDR3 consists of 15 residues. Here the CDR3 reads CASSPPWGSYNEQFF. CDR3 in DNA: TGTGCCAGCAGCCCTCCCTGGGGCTCCTACAATGAGCAGTTCTTC.

V and J are TRBV9 and TRBJ1-2; 7 bases line up with TRBD1. This CDR3 region has 15 residues. Trimming at V came to 3 bases and at J to 0 bases, leaving 5 bases not matched to a gene. Germline V gene lookup returns CDR1 SGDLS and CDR2 YYNGEE. In nucleotides, the CDR3 is TGTGCCAGCAGCGCTGGGACAGACCCTAACTATGGCTACACCTTC. Translated, it gives CASSAGTDPNYGYTF. Drawing the rest from reference TRBV9 and TRBJ1-2, the complete variable domain is DSGVTQTPKHLITATGQRVTLRCSPRSGDLSVYWYQQSLDQGLQFLIQYYNGEERAKGNILERFSAQQFPDLHSELNLSSLELGDSALYFCASSAGTDPNYGYTFGSGTRLTVV.

The chain joins TRBV7-9 to TRBJ1-2, with 7 bases fitting TRBD1. V gave up 1 base and J gave up 6 bases; unmatched junction bases: 2. The CDR3 has 13 residues. CDR1 and CDR2 from the germline V gene are SEHNR and FQNEAQ (reference sequence). CDR3 nucleotides: TGTGCCAGCAGCTTAGGACAGGGAGATGGCTACACCTTC. Protein: CASSLGQGDGYTF.

The chain joins TRBV12-3 or TRBV12-4 to TRBJ1-1; no reliable D call. Trimming removed 2 bases at V and 5 bases at J, with 6 bases between. The CDR3 totals 12 residues. CDR3 sequence reads: CASSLSRTEAFF. The CDR3 DNA is TGTGCCAGCAGTTTAAGTAGGACTGAAGCTTTCTTT.

The V call is TRBV6-2 or TRBV6-3, the J call TRBJ2-6; D may be TRBD1 or TRBD2 (5 bases each). The V gene lost 5 bases and the J gene lost 5 bases, with 13 bases spanning the gap. Germline assignment: CDR1 MNHEY and CDR2 SVGEGT. The CDR3 length is 15 residues. The CDR3 is CASSGTAARANVLTF. The CDR3 DNA reads as TGTGCCAGCAGTGGGACGGCTGCTAGGGCCAACGTCCTGACTTTC.

The chain employs TRBV6-2 or TRBV6-3 and TRBJ1-2, with 10 bases identical to TRBD1. V was pared by 6 bases and J by 8 bases, with 9 bases of the junction left unmatched. This CDR3 has 14 amino acids. Germline CDR1 reads MNHEY; CDR2 reads SVGEGT. The CDR3 DNA sequence: TGTGCCAGCAGCCTCGGACAGGGGGTCTACGGCTACACCTTC. This codes for CASSLGQGVYGYTF.

This clone was recorded only once. V gene TRBV11-2 combines with J gene TRBJ1-2; D remains unclear. Trimming removed 8 bases at V and 5 bases at J, with 15 bases between. The CDR3 is 13 residues long. Germline V gene lookup returns CDR1 SGHAT and CDR2 FQNNGV. The CDR3 spells CASRPGGRYGYTF. The CDR3 DNA reads as TGTGCCAGCCGCCCGGGAGGGAGGTATGGCTACACCTTC. Full variable domain (outside the CDR3, taken from reference TRBV11-2 and TRBJ1-2): EAGVAQSPRYKIIEKRQSVAFWCNPISGHATLYWYQQILGQGPKLLIQFQNNGVVDDSQLPKDRFSAERLKGVDSTLKIQPAKLEDSAVYLCASRPGGRYGYTFGSGTRLTVV.

The gene calls are TRBV6-5 and TRBJ1-2; maybe TRBD1 (6 bases). This CDR3 has 13 amino acids. Germline V CDR1 and CDR2: MNHEY, SVGAGI. Trimming stripped 6 bases from V and 2 bases from J, with 10 bases between. CDR3 coding DNA: TGTGCCAGCAGCTGGGACACAAACTATGGCTACACCTTC. Its protein product is CASSWDTNYGYTF.

In its sample, this clone was seen a few times. This chain connects TRBV15 to TRBJ1-2; D remains ambiguous. Germline V gives CDR1 LNHNV, CDR2 YYDKDF (reference sequence). V was pared by 0 bases and J by 6 bases, with 11 bases between. The CDR3 spans 14 residues. Here the CDR3 reads CATSRDMGSDGYTF. The CDR3 DNA follows: TGTGCCACCAGCAGAGATATGGGTAGTGATGGCTACACCTTC.

V and J are TRBV6-1 and TRBJ1-2; D is undetermined. The CDR3 totals 15 residues. Germline loops: CDR1 MNHNS, CDR2 SASEGT. The V end was cut by 1 base, the J end by 4 bases, with 13 bases between. The CDR3 DNA sequence: TGTGCCAGCAGTGAAGTTCGGGGTCCCGCCTATGGCTACACCTTC. It encodes CASSEVRGPAYGYTF.

This clone was seen a single time. The CDR3 coding sequence is TGTGCCAGCAGCCAAGATTCGGGCGGGGGGGCCTACAATGAGCAGTTCTTC. The encoded protein is CASSQDSGGGAYNEQFF. The chain recombines TRBV4-2 with TRBJ2-1; 9 positions match TRBD2. V was clipped by 0 bases and J by 2 bases; unmatched bases: 5. Germline lookup yields CDR1 LGHNA and CDR2 YNFKEQ. This CDR3 has 17 amino acids.

The gene calls are TRBV7-8 and TRBJ2-3; 12 bases align to TRBD2. V lost 4 bases, J lost 5 bases, and 13 bases stayed unmatched. The CDR3 covers 18 residues. Germline loops: CDR1 SGHVS, CDR2 FQNEAQ. The CDR3 sequence is CASSSALAGGQAVDTQYF. For the CDR3, the DNA is TGTGCCAGCAGCTCCGCCCTAGCGGGGGGGCAGGCGGTAGATACGCAGTATTTT.

This clone is medium-sized within its sample. V usage is TRBV19 and J usage is TRBJ2-2, with 10 bases that match TRBD1. CDR1 is LNHDA, CDR2 SQIVND, per germline (reference sequence). J gave up 4 bases and V 6 bases, and 2 bases lay outside the gene matches. This CDR3 contains 14 residues. The CDR3 region is CASRTGGSTGELFF. DNA for the CDR3: TGTGCCAGTAGGACAGGGGGCAGCACCGGGGAGCTGTTTTTT.

V is TRBV9 and J is TRBJ2-7; D assignment may be TRBD1 or TRBD2 (6 bases each). Between the trimmed V and J ends, which lost 3 bases and 0 bases, there was a span of 13 bases. Germline V gene sequence: CDR1 SGDLS, CDR2 YYNGEE. The CDR3 length is 15 residues. Here the CDR3 reads CASSASPGASYEQYF. The CDR3 DNA reads TGTGCCAGCAGCGCCTCACCGGGGGCCTCCTACGAGCAGTACTTC.

This chain joins TRBV7-9 and TRBJ2-7, with 7 bases fitting TRBD2. The CDR3 is 16 amino acids. The germline V gene encodes CDR1 SEHNR and CDR2 FQNEAQ (reference sequence). Trimming removed 1 base from V and 2 bases from J; junction bases left unmatched: 8. Here the CDR3 reads CASSLGEGGLAYEQYF. The DNA of the CDR3 is TGTGCCAGCAGCTTAGGAGAGGGAGGGTTAGCCTACGAGCAGTACTTC.

In DNA form, the CDR3 reads TGTGCCAGCTCACCCGAAACAGGGAGCACTGAAGCTTTCTTT. Amino acids: CASSPETGSTEAFF. The V and J genes are TRBV18 and TRBJ1-1; the D gene is possibly TRBD1 (6 bases). CDR1 is KGHSH and CDR2 is LQKENI in the germline V gene. With 3 bases removed from V and 4 bases from J, the gap between germline ends came to 12 bases. This CDR3 comprises 14 residues. The full variable domain, in which reference TRBV18 and TRBJ1-1 provide the parts outside the CDR3, is NAGVMQNPRHLVRRRGQEARLRCSPMKGHSHVYWYRQLPEEGLKFMVYLQKENIIDESGMPKERFSAEFPKEGPSILRIQQVVRGDSAAYFCASSPETGSTEAFFGQGTRLTVV.